This is a list of T cell receptor beta chains from one sample in a study of cytomegalovirus exposure and HLA in healthy donors. The repertoire was sequenced with immunoSEQ multiplex PCR; TCRdb's copy has only in-frame clones and lacks some. Of some 170,000 clones in the sample, 82% are singletons; the top ten hold about 1.6%. Material for sequencing was PBMCs. These receptors were taken from a girl aged 10-17 years in good health and CMV-seropositive. Each CDR3 is given with its conserved first and last residue. The D gene is left open where the match is weak.

>TRBV29-1|NA|TRBJ1-2
CSVGPGDGYTF
TGCAGCGTGGGGCCAGGGGACGGCTACACCTTC
>TRBV5-1|NA|TRBJ2-7
CASSLQGYEQYF
TGCGCCAGCAGCTTACAGGGCTACGAGCAGTACTTC
>TRBV7-6|NA|TRBJ2-1
CASSSTGRGLSDSEQFF
TGTGCCAGCAGCTCTACAGGGAGGGGGTTGTCGGACAGCGAGCAGTTCTTC
>TRBV15|NA|TRBJ2-5
CATSGYRVGETQYF
TGTGCCACCAGCGGTTACAGGGTAGGAGAGACCCAGTACTTC
>TRBV30|TRBD1|TRBJ1-3
CAWSRQGPNTIYF
TGTGCCTGGAGTCGACAGGGTCCGAACACCATATATTTT
>TRBV27|NA|TRBJ1-1
CASSLGEGVTEAFF
TGTGCCAGCAGTTTAGGCGAGGGCGTCACTGAAGCTTTCTTT
>TRBV27|TRBD1|TRBJ1-1
CASSRDRVGGAFF
TGTGCCAGCAGTCGCGACAGGGTTGGGGGAGCTTTCTTT
>TRBV7-8|TRBD2|TRBJ2-7
CASSFRGLAAAYEQYF
TGTGCCAGCAGCTTTCGGGGACTAGCGGCCGCCTACGAGCAGTACTTC
>TRBV15|TRBD2|TRBJ2-1
CATSRGRGTHYNEQFF
TGTGCCACCAGCAGAGGGCGGGGGACTCATTACAATGAGCAGTTCTTC
>TRBV5-4|TRBD2|TRBJ2-3
CASSGGLAGPTDTQYF
TGTGCCAGCAGCGGGGGACTAGCGGGGCCCACAGATACGCAGTATTTT
>TRBV9|NA|TRBJ1-3
CASSETPRGGASGNTIYF
TGTGCCAGCAGCGAGACACCTCGAGGAGGGGCCTCTGGAAACACCATATATTTT
>TRBV28|NA|TRBJ1-3
CASSLTGGGPQITIYF
TGTGCCAGCAGTCTTACCGGAGGCGGTCCCCAGATCACCATATATTTT
>TRBV27|TRBD1|TRBJ1-1
CASRDRGTEAFF
TGTGCCAGCAGGGACAGGGGCACTGAAGCTTTCTTT
>TRBV5-4|NA|TRBJ2-4
CASSLGGGPKNIQYF
TGTGCCAGCAGCTTGGGCGGGGGCCCCAAAAACATTCAGTACTTC
>TRBV27|NA|TRBJ2-7
CASSLEPSGVGEQYF
TGTGCCAGCAGTTTAGAACCTTCAGGGGTAGGCGAGCAGTACTTC
>TRBV7-2|TRBD1|TRBJ2-7
CASSFTGGAGYEQYF
TGTGCCAGCAGCTTCACAGGGGGCGCCGGGTACGAGCAGTACTTC